Listed below are T cell receptor beta chains from one sample, sequenced in a study of blood T cells in healthy people across ages. One entry per CDR3 protein results from TCRdb running MiXCR on the 5' RACE reads. The sample includes approximately 2,000,000 distinct CDR3 sequences, about 39% of them seen just once. Sequenced input: blood. Source of these receptors: a human donor in good health. CDR3s include the opening cysteine and the closing phenylalanine or tryptophan. Each record gives: J gene, V gene, clone size, D gene, CDR3 protein, CDR3 DNA. The D gene is left open where the match is weak. For some rows the clone size is stated as once, few or many, or as a class when expanded; others skip it.

TRBJ1-2	TRBV3-1	.	.	CASSQESTSYTF	TGTGCCAGCAGCCAAGAATCCACATCCTACACCTTC
TRBJ2-5	TRBV21-1	.	.	CASSIPEGLAAEETQYF	TGTGCCAGCAGCATCCCAGAGGGACTAGCGGCCGAAGAGACCCAGTACTTC
TRBJ2-5	TRBV12-3/TRBV12-4	.	.	CASSLGVGTSGETQYF	TGTGCCAGCAGTTTAGGGGTAGGGACCTCCGGGGAGACCCAGTACTTC
TRBJ1-5	TRBV29-1	few	TRBD1	CSVADGTGRDQPQHF	TGCAGCGTGGCAGACGGGACAGGTCGGGATCAGCCCCAGCATTTT
TRBJ1-6	TRBV7-6	few	.	CASSLQQGGSYNSPLHF	TGTGCCAGCAGCCTACAACAGGGAGGCTCCTATAATTCACCCCTCCACTTT
TRBJ2-3	TRBV28	few	TRBD2	CASSFLPSGGLHTDTQYF	TGTGCCAGCAGTTTCCTCCCTAGCGGGGGTCTCCACACAGATACGCAGTATTTT
TRBJ2-3	TRBV5-1	few	.	CASSLVVGGGSTDTQYF	TGCGCCAGCAGCTTGGTTGTAGGTGGCGGAAGCACAGATACGCAGTATTTT
TRBJ2-1	TRBV4-3	.	.	CASSQLLSSYNEQFF	TGCGCCAGCAGCCAGCTATTAAGCTCCTACAATGAGCAGTTCTTC
TRBJ2-3	TRBV12-3/TRBV12-4	.	.	CASILGQTSADVQYF	TGTGCCAGCATCTTGGGACAGACTAGCGCAGATGTGCAGTATTTT
TRBJ2-7	TRBV10-3	once	TRBD2	CATSDGRLGTSGAYEQYF	TGTGCCACCAGTGATGGTCGACTGGGGACTAGCGGGGCCTACGAGCAGTACTTC
TRBJ2-2	TRBV2	.	.	CASSGRVPANTGELFF	TGTGCCAGCAGTGGGAGAGTCCCCGCGAACACCGGGGAGCTGTTTTTT
TRBJ1-2	TRBV5-5	few	.	CASSSYQLVPGYTF	TGTGCCAGCAGCTCCTACCAGTTAGTTCCGGGCTACACCTTC
TRBJ1-2	TRBV29-1	few	.	CSVLQGSYYGYTF	TGCAGCGTTCTACAGGGTTCGTACTATGGCTACACCTTC
TRBJ1-6	TRBV2	.	.	CASIPLGGSPLHF	TGTGCCAGCATCCCCCTGGGGGGATCACCCCTCCACTTT
TRBJ2-5	TRBV20-1	.	TRBD1	CGAMDRGQETQYF	TGCGGTGCTATGGACAGGGGCCAAGAGACCCAGTACTTC
TRBJ2-3	TRBV20-1	few	.	CSAIRGSRADTQYF	TGCAGTGCTATACGGGGATCTAGAGCAGATACGCAGTATTTT
TRBJ2-7	TRBV12-3/TRBV12-4	.	TRBD2	CASSFTAGFYEQYF	TGTGCCAGCAGTTTCACAGCGGGGTTCTACGAGCAGTACTTC
TRBJ1-2	TRBV12-3/TRBV12-4	.	.	CASSWDGWGAPRFGYTF	TGTGCCAGCAGTTGGGACGGTTGGGGGGCCCCTCGGTTTGGCTACACCTTC
TRBJ1-2	TRBV29-1	few	.	CSVEDETPNYGYTF	TGCAGCGTTGAAGACGAAACCCCTAACTATGGCTACACCTTC
TRBJ2-5	TRBV28	.	TRBD1	CASSSSGTGGLQQYF	TGTGCCAGCAGTTCCTCCGGGACAGGGGGCCTGCAGCAGTACTTC
TRBJ1-1	TRBV5-8	.	TRBD1	CASSLADAETDRDLTEAFF	TGTGCCAGCAGCTTGGCCGACGCTGAAACGGACAGGGATTTGACTGAAGCTTTCTTT
TRBJ1-4	TRBV29-1	few	TRBD1	CSVAGTGKEGGEKLFF	TGCAGCGTTGCTGGGACAGGGAAGGAAGGAGGTGAAAAACTGTTTTTT
TRBJ1-6	TRBV7-2	.	.	CASSPGWVRTLHF	TGTGCCAGCAGCCCGGGGTGGGTGAGGACCCTCCACTTT
TRBJ2-6	TRBV5-1	few	.	CASSLQMAVSVKGANVLTF	TGCGCCAGCAGCTTGCAAATGGCCGTATCCGTGAAGGGGGCCAACGTCCTGACTTTC
TRBJ2-1	TRBV5-6	.	.	CASSSLDRSNNEQFF	TGTGCCAGCAGCTCTCTGGACAGAAGCAACAATGAGCAGTTCTTC
TRBJ1-1	TRBV20-1	.	.	CSAARGSGLTEAFF	TGCAGTGCTGCTCGCGGGTCAGGGTTGACTGAAGCTTTCTTT
TRBJ2-7	TRBV29-1	.	TRBD1	CSVRRTGTHEQYF	TGCAGCGTTCGGCGGACAGGGACCCACGAGCAGTACTTC
TRBJ1-1	TRBV2	.	.	CASSRWGINTEAFF	TGTGCCTCCTCGAGGTGGGGAATAAACACTGAAGCTTTCTTT
TRBJ1-4	TRBV6-5	.	.	CASSYYHGTNEKLFF	TGTGCCAGCAGTTACTATCACGGCACTAATGAAAAACTGTTTTTT
TRBJ2-7	TRBV2	.	.	CASRGLFMQYF	TGTGCCAGCAGAGGTCTTTTTATGCAGTACTTC
TRBJ1-1	TRBV12-3/TRBV12-4	.	TRBD1	CASTKSGGWTEAFF	TGTGCCAGCACTAAGTCAGGGGGGTGGACTGAAGCTTTCTTT
TRBJ1-1	TRBV29-1	.	.	CSVTGPAGGNTEAFF	TGCAGCGTTACAGGACCTGCCGGAGGGAACACTGAAGCTTTCTTT
TRBJ1-3	TRBV3-1	.	TRBD1	CASSPRPGTGYSGNTIYF	TGTGCCAGCAGCCCCCGTCCCGGGACAGGTTACTCTGGAAACACCATATATTTT
TRBJ1-1	TRBV29-1	few	TRBD1	CSVEDRDRRMNTEAFF	TGCAGCGTTGAAGATCGGGACAGGCGTATGAACACTGAAGCTTTCTTT
TRBJ2-5	TRBV7-2	few	.	CASSQTTTMTDLQETQYF	TGTGCCAGCAGCCAAACGACTACTATGACGGACCTTCAAGAGACCCAGTACTTC
TRBJ2-3	TRBV29-1	few	.	CSVGTDTDTQYF	TGCAGCGTCGGGACCGACACAGATACGCAGTATTTT
TRBJ2-6	TRBV29-1	.	.	CSVRTSGANVLTF	TGCAGCGTTCGGACCTCTGGGGCCAACGTCCTGACTTTC
TRBJ2-5	TRBV2	.	.	CASDFAGPEETQYF	TGCGCCAGCGATTTCGCGGGTCCTGAAGAGACCCAGTACTTC
TRBJ2-7	TRBV6-5	once	.	CASRMSGGTATYEQYF	TGTGCCAGCCGCATGTCCGGCGGGACTGCTACCTACGAGCAGTACTTC
TRBJ2-7	TRBV4-3	many	.	CASSQVGGGEQYF	TGTGCCAGCAGCCAAGTCGGCGGAGGCGAGCAGTACTTC
TRBJ2-7	TRBV6-2/TRBV6-3	.	.	CASSYSIQPVAVWSYEQYF	TGTGCCAGCAGTTACTCGATTCAGCCGGTTGCCGTGTGGTCTTACGAGCAGTACTTC
TRBJ2-7	TRBV10-2	.	.	CASSESRGSAYEQYF	TGCGCCAGCAGTGAGTCACGGGGGAGCGCCTACGAGCAGTACTTC
TRBJ1-4	TRBV4-3	.	TRBD1	CASSQTGQDSEKLFF	TGCGCCAGCAGCCAAACGGGACAGGATAGTGAAAAACTGTTTTTT
TRBJ2-1	TRBV20-1	.	TRBD2	CSARDSGGGDEQFF	TGCAGTGCTAGGGATAGCGGGGGGGGCGATGAGCAGTTCTTC
TRBJ1-2	TRBV12-3/TRBV12-4	.	.	CASSSRQADGYTF	TGTGCCAGCAGTTCGAGGCAGGCCGATGGCTACACCTTC
TRBJ1-5	TRBV6-5	few	.	CASSTLRTQPQHF	TGTGCCAGCAGTACACTACGGACACAGCCCCAGCATTTT
TRBJ1-2	TRBV24-1	.	.	CATSEIGGHYTF	TGTGCCACCAGTGAGATCGGGGGCCACTACACCTTC
TRBJ2-1	TRBV5-1	.	.	CASSLASGVFRDEQFF	TGCGCCAGCAGCTTGGCATCGGGGGTTTTTAGAGATGAGCAGTTCTTC
TRBJ2-7	TRBV30	.	.	CAWSGQGGPYEQYF	TGTGCCTGGAGTGGACAGGGAGGTCCCTACGAGCAGTACTTC
TRBJ1-2	TRBV29-1	few	.	CSVGTLRADYGYTF	TGCAGCGTTGGAACCCTCAGGGCAGACTATGGCTACACCTTC
TRBJ1-6	TRBV15	few	.	CARPRHTHQSYNSPLHF	TGTGCCCGGCCGAGGCACACCCATCAATCCTATAATTCACCCCTCCACTTT
TRBJ2-7	TRBV10-3	.	.	CAISPQQGPDEQYF	TGTGCCATCAGTCCCCAACAGGGTCCTGACGAGCAGTACTTC
TRBJ1-2	TRBV28	few	.	CASSPRDHGYTF	TGTGCCAGCAGTCCCCGGGACCATGGCTACACCTTC
TRBJ1-2	TRBV12-3/TRBV12-4	few	.	CASRQGGRGYTF	TGTGCCAGCAGACAAGGGGGAAGGGGCTACACCTTC
TRBJ1-2	TRBV12-3/TRBV12-4	few	.	CASSFPGYGCTF	TGTGCCAGCAGTTTCCCTGGGTATGGCTGCACCTTC